This entry features one TCR beta chain sequence. This entry is derived from a study of T cell responses to AZD1222 COVID-19 vaccine. CDR1 and CDR2 from the germline V gene are MNHEY and SVGAGI. Trimming removed 5 bases at V and 8 bases at J, with 21 bases between. There are 15 residues in the CDR3. Some clones are missing from TCRdb's copy, which holds only in-frame ones; the method was immunoSEQ multiplex PCR. The sample has around 100,000 clones; about 95% are singletons. The chain recombines TRBV6-5 with TRBJ1-2; no clear D. The sequencing used peripheral blood, collected on day 0 of AZD1222 vaccination. This TCR was sampled from an adult in good health. The CDR3 DNA reads TGTGCCAGCAGTCCCCCAAAGGACCGCCCTTGGGGCTACACCTTC. Its protein is CASSPPKDRPWGYTF.